One sample yielded the 25 T cell receptor beta chains listed below, sequenced in a study of T cells in Graves' hyperthyroidism and ophthalmopathy. RNA transcripts were the template for amplifying TCR beta CDR3 regions. The study used the HTBI primer set for a first-round RT-PCR of the TCR CDR3. TCRdb used MiXCR to reprocess the multiplex PCR reads, holding one entry per CDR3 protein. Of 500,000 to 800,000 distinct CDR3 sequences listed, approximately 42% are singletons. Sequencing was carried out using peripheral blood or thyroid tissue (not recorded which). These receptors were taken from an adult man with Graves' disease, either hyperthyroidism or ophthalmopathy (not recorded which).

This clonotype has just a few counts. The J gene is TRBJ2-7, the V gene TRBV19; no clear D gene. The CDR3 contains 13 residues. The germline V gene has CDR1 LNHDA and CDR2 SQIVND (reference sequence). V was shortened by 5 bases and J by 1 base, with 9 bases between the two germline ends. The CDR3 spells CASSSSFSYEQYF. CDR3 DNA sequence: TGTGCCAGTAGTTCTTCGTTTTCCTACGAGCAGTACTTC. Variable domain in full (rest from reference TRBV19 and TRBJ2-7): DGGITQSPKYLFRKEGQNVTLSCEQNLNHDAMYWYRQDPGQGLRLIYYSQIVNDFQKGDIAEGYSVSREKKESFPLTVTSAQKNPTAFYLCASSSSFSYEQYFGPGTRLTVT.

A few counts support this clonotype. The gene calls are TRBV5-1 and TRBJ1-1; D is uncertain. Trimming took 0 bases from V and 7 from J, leaving 13 bases between them. The length of the CDR3 is 14 residues. The V gene's germline CDR1 is SGHRS and CDR2 YFSETQ. CDR3 bases: TGCGCCAGCAGCTTGGGAGGTATCCCGGGTGAAGCTTTCTTT. This translates into CASSLGGIPGEAFF.

The chain recombines TRBV7-4 with TRBJ1-1; D gene unclear. The ends were cut back, 11 bases at V and 1 base at J, with 14 bases in the middle. CDR1 is SGHVT, CDR2 SQSDAQ, per germline. This CDR3 has 13 amino acids. The CDR3 protein is CAPLHHRNTEAFF. The DNA of the CDR3 is TGTGCCCCTTTGCACCACAGGAACACTGAAGCTTTCTTT.

About this clonotype itself: Its ends do not fully match the called genes, so a read error is possible. The chain recombines TRBV6-6 with TRBJ2-7, with D unresolved. Germline-derived CDR1 and CDR2 are MNHNY and SVGAGI (reference sequence). This CDR3 is 16 amino acids long. DNA of the CDR3: TGTGCCAGCAGTTACTCCGCGAATAAATTCTCCTACGAGCAGTGCTTC. Translated: CASSYSANKFSYEQCF.

This sequence joins TRBV12-3 or TRBV12-4 and TRBJ1-5, with D perhaps matching TRBD1 (5 bases). Trimming stripped 4 bases from V and 4 bases from J, with 11 bases between. CDR3 length: 14 amino acids. CDR3: CASSWFEGNQPQHF. CDR3 bases: TGTGCCAGCAGTTGGTTCGAGGGGAATCAGCCCCAGCATTTT.

The chain couples TRBV19 to TRBJ2-2, with 9 bases lining up with TRBD2. Trimming took 3 bases from V and 1 from J; bases not matched to a gene: 6. The CDR3 runs to 17 residues. Germline CDR1 LNHDA, CDR2 SQIVND (reference sequence). CDR3 sequence reads: CASSISSGGLNTGELFF. The CDR3, as DNA: TGTGCCAGTAGTATCAGTAGCGGGGGCCTGAACACCGGGGAGCTGTTTTTT.

With regard to this clonotype: A much larger clone sits a single nucleotide away, making a read error possible. The chain is built from TRBV7-9 and TRBJ2-7; the D is unclear. Germline CDR1 is SEHNR and CDR2 is FQNEAQ (reference sequence). This CDR3 contains 15 residues. Trimming removed 1 base at V and 3 bases at J, with 13 bases between. The CDR3 coding sequence is TGTGCCAGCAGCTTAGGTAACGCGGCAAACTACGAGCAGTACTTC. Encoded protein: CASSLGNAANYEQYF.

The chain links TRBV6-4 to TRBJ1-2; no firm D call. Germline V gene lookup returns CDR1 MRHNA and CDR2 SNTAGT. V lost 6 bases and J lost 7, with 15 bases in between. The CDR3 is made up of 13 amino acids. CDR3 loop: CASSLISTRGYTF. CDR3 DNA: TGTGCCAGCAGCCTAATATCGACTCGTGGCTACACCTTC.

This clonotype was detected many times. This chain connects TRBV7-8 to TRBJ1-5, with D unclear. This CDR3 contains 14 residues. Trimming removed 3 bases at V and 6 bases at J, with 12 bases between. Looked up from germline, CDR1 is SGHVS and CDR2 is FQNEAQ. The CDR3 nucleotides read TGTGCCAGCAGCTTTCTGGGTGGCTCTCAGCCCCAGCATTTT. This translates into CASSFLGGSQPQHF.

The rearrangement uses TRBV2 and TRBJ2-5, with 10 bases identical to TRBD1. Germline CDR1 and CDR2: SNHLY and FYNNEI. CDR3 length equals 15 residues. With 8 bases clipped from V and 2 bases from J, the junction kept 8 bases outside the gene matches. For the CDR3, the DNA is TGTGCCAGCGCGCGACAGGGGGCGAAACAAGAGACCCAGTACTTC. As protein: CASARQGAKQETQYF. Combining the CDR3 with reference TRBV2 and TRBJ2-5 gives the whole variable domain EPEVTQTPSHQVTQMGQEVILRCVPISNHLYFYWYRQILGQKVEFLVSFYNNEISEKSEIFDDQFSVERPDGSNFTLKIRSTKLEDSAMYFCASARQGAKQETQYFGPGTRLLVL.

This clonotype showed up many times. The chain joins TRBV7-9 to TRBJ2-7; 7 nucleotides agree with TRBD1. This CDR3 contains 15 residues. V shed 6 bases and J 2 bases; nucleotides not matched to a gene: 10. Germline CDR1 reads SEHNR; CDR2 reads FQNEAQ (reference sequence). DNA of the CDR3: TGTGCCAGCAGGCAAAGACAGGGAGCCACCTACGAGCAGTACTTC. This codes for CASRQRQGATYEQYF.

V and J are TRBV29-1 and TRBJ1-2, with TRBD1 matching 8 bases. The CDR3 is 12 amino acids. Germline CDR1 reads SQVTM; CDR2 reads ANQGSEA. The CDR3 loop reads CRPDRGYYGYTF. DNA of the CDR3: TGCAGACCCGACAGGGGCTACTATGGCTACACCTTC.

This clonotype appeared once. The J gene is TRBJ1-2, the V gene TRBV28, with 9 positions matching TRBD1. The CDR3 loop spans 14 amino acids. The germline V gene has CDR1 MDHEN and CDR2 SYDVKM. Trimming took 5 bases from V and 8 from J; bases not matched to a gene: 9. Here the CDR3 DNA reads TGTGCCAGCAGTGCTTACAGGGGGCAGGGGGGCTACACCTTC. This translates into CASSAYRGQGGYTF.

This chain uses TRBV20-1 with TRBJ1-6, with D possibly matching TRBD1 (5 bases). Germline V lookup: CDR1 DFQATT, CDR2 SNEGSKA (reference sequence). Deletions cut 5 bases from V and 10 bases from J, with 15 bases between. This CDR3 is built from 13 residues. CDR3 amino acids: CSAEFLGGSPLHF. CDR3 DNA: TGCAGTGCTGAGTTTCTTGGGGGATCACCCCTCCACTTT.

This clonotype has at least ten counts. The CDR3 coding sequence is TGTGCCAGCAGCTTACCCCGGAGGCCCTACGAGCAGTACTTC. Protein sequence: CASSLPRRPYEQYF. The rearrangement uses TRBV7-9 and TRBJ2-7; possibly TRBD2 for D (5 bases). Trimming removed 2 bases at V and 2 bases at J, with 10 bases between. The CDR3 runs 14 residues. Per germline, CDR1 SEHNR and CDR2 FQNEAQ (reference sequence).

The chain uses TRBV2 and TRBJ1-3; D is unresolved. The V gene lost 6 bases and the J gene lost 2 bases, with 14 bases spanning the gap. Germline values: CDR1 SNHLY, CDR2 FYNNEI. The CDR3 contains 15 residues. Here the CDR3 reads CASSFRGETGNTIYF. The CDR3, as DNA: TGTGCCAGCAGCTTCCGGGGAGAAACTGGAAACACCATATATTTT.

The chain recombines TRBV6-1 with TRBJ1-4, with TRBD1 matching 8 bases. V shed 9 bases, J shed 8 bases, and the junction held 11 bases outside the gene matches. The CDR3 spans 14 residues. In germline, CDR1 is MNHNS, CDR2 SASEGT. The CDR3 DNA reads as TGTGCCAGGGACAGGGACACGGTCTTAGAAAAACTGTTTTTT. It codes for CARDRDTVLEKLFF.

This clonotype was detected ten times or more. The rearrangement links TRBV10-3 to TRBJ1-3; D call uncertain. The CDR3 is 13 residues long. V dropped 6 bases and J dropped 0 bases, with 6 bases sitting between them. Germline lookup yields CDR1 ENHRY and CDR2 SYGVKD. The CDR3 sequence: CAIRQNSGNTIYF. The CDR3 DNA reads TGTGCCATCAGACAGAACTCTGGAAACACCATATATTTT.

Note on this clonotype: This clone may be a read error of a much larger clone one base away. The chain employs TRBV12-3 or TRBV12-4 and TRBJ2-5; D not certain. The J call may be faulty, since TRBJ2-7 better matches the DNA end. CDR3 length equals 11 residues. CDR3 DNA: TGTGCCAGCAATTTGCGGTACGAGCAGTACTTC. Amino acids: CASNLRYEQYF.

The rearrangement joins TRBV20-1 to TRBJ1-2; the D is unclear. The CDR3 runs to 12 residues. V was shortened by 0 bases and J by 8 bases, with 10 bases between the two germline ends. CDR1 is DFQATT, CDR2 SNEGSKA, per germline (reference sequence). The CDR3 is CSARDLNQGYTF. The CDR3 nucleotides read TGCAGTGCTAGAGACCTAAACCAGGGCTACACCTTC.

The chain has TRBV2 and TRBJ1-2; 12 bases agree with TRBD1. CDR1 is SNHLY, CDR2 FYNNEI, per germline. The length of the CDR3 is 15 residues. V trimming: 4 bases; J trimming: 3 bases; junction bases outside the gene matches: 3. The CDR3 DNA sequence: TGTGCCAGCAGTGGAGGGACAGGGGGCTACTATGGCTACACCTTC. Amino acid sequence: CASSGGTGGYYGYTF.

Worth noting for this clonotype: Possible read error: a much larger clone is one base away. The V gene is TRBV29-1, the J gene TRBJ1-1; TRBD1 agrees at 7 bases. CDR1 is SQVTM and CDR2 is ANQGSEA in the germline V gene. CDR3 length equals 11 residues. The junction had 1 base not matched to a gene; V was cut back by 3 bases and J by 6 bases. The chain's CDR3 is CSVDDRAEAFF. The CDR3 DNA is TGCAGCGTTGATGACAGGGCTGAAGCTTTCTTT.

This rearrangement joins TRBV20-1 to TRBJ2-7, with TRBD2 matching over 11 bases. V was clipped by 6 bases and J by 4 bases; unmatched bases: 5. In germline, CDR1 is DFQATT, CDR2 SNEGSKA (reference sequence). CDR3 length: 13 residues. CDR3 protein: CSAELAGVYEQYF. The CDR3 nucleotides are TGCAGTGCGGAACTAGCGGGGGTATACGAGCAGTACTTC.

This clonotype was counted a few times. The genes are TRBV20-1 and TRBJ1-5; D may be TRBD1 (5 bases). Trimming removed 5 bases at V and 4 bases at J, with 15 bases between. The germline V gene encodes CDR1 DFQATT and CDR2 SNEGSKA (reference sequence). The CDR3 spans 14 residues. The CDR3 DNA reads TGCAGTGCTCGAGGACATGTGTTAAATCAGCCCCAGCATTTT. This encodes CSARGHVLNQPQHF.

This clonotype has only a few counts. This sequence joins TRBV19 and TRBJ1-5; tentative D call: TRBD1 (6 bases). V was shortened by 4 bases and J by 5 bases, with 15 bases between the two germline ends. The germline CDR1 and CDR2 sequences are LNHDA and SQIVND (reference sequence). The CDR3 runs to 15 residues. For the CDR3, the DNA is TGTGCCAGTAGTAGGGCGTGGACAGTGGATCAGCCCCAGCATTTT. Encoded protein: CASSRAWTVDQPQHF.